Detailed here is one TCR beta chain. With random hexamers, about 0.45 to 1 ug RNA was reverse transcribed. By means of immunoSEQ multiplex PCR, TCR beta CDR3 spanning 54 Vbeta and 13 Jbeta underwent amplification. TCRdb independently ran MiXCR on the immunoSEQ multiplex PCR reads; one entry per CDR3 protein. The sample includes about 76,000 distinct CDR3 sequences, roughly nine tenths of them seen just once. Per germline, CDR1 SGHDN and CDR2 FVKESK. Between the trimmed V and J ends, which lost 0 bases and 7 bases, there was a span of 15 bases. The length of the CDR3 is 15 residues. High-throughput TCR beta sequencing covered peripheral CD8+ and CD4+ T cells. Negative isolation yielded CD8+ and CD4+ T cells; FACS enriched TEMRA cells. This record belongs to a study of CD8 T cells in Susac syndrome.

This chain joins TRBV14 and TRBJ1-2; possibly TRBD1 for D (5 bases). The specimen was CD8+ T cells from PBMCs. The receptor was derived from a human donor with multiple sclerosis. CDR3 sequence (DNA): TGTGCCAGCAGCCAAGATCTCGGGGGTTTAATTGGCTACACCTTC. Translation: CASSQDLGGLIGYTF.